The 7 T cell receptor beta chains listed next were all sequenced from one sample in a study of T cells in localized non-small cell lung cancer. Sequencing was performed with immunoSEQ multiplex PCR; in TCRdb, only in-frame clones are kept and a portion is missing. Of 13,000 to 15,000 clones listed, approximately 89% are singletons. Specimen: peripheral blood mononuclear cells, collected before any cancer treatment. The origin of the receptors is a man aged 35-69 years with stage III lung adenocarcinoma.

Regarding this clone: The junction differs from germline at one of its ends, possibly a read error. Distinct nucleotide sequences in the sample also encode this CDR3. The CDR3: CASSLGGRGPGETQYF. The DNA for the CDR3 is TGTGCCAGCAGTTTAGGAGGTAGGGGGCCGGGAGAGACTCAGTACTTC. The rearrangement uses TRBV27 and TRBJ2-5, with a tentative D call TRBD1 (7 bases). CDR1 is MNHEY, CDR2 SMNVEV, per germline (reference sequence). This CDR3 contains 16 residues.

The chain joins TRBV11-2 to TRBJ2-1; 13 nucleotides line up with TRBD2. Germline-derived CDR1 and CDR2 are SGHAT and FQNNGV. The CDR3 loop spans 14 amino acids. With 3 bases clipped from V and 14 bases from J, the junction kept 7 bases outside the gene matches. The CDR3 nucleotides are TGTGCCAGCAGCTTCAGGACTAGCGGGAGAGGAGAGTTCTTC. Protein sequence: CASSFRTSGRGEFF.

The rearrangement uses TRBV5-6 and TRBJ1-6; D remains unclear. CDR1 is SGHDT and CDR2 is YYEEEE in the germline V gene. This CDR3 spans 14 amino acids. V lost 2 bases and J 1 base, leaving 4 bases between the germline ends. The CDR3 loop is CASSLGSYNSPLHF. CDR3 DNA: TGTGCCAGCAGCTTAGGGTCCTATAATTCACCCCTCCACTTT.

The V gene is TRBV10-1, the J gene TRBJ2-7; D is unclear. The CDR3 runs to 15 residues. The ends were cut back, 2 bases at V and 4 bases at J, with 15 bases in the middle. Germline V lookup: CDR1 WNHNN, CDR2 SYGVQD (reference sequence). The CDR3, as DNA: TGCGCCAGCAGTGAGGCGGCAAGGGCGCCATACGAGCAGTACTTC. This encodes CASSEAARAPYEQYF.

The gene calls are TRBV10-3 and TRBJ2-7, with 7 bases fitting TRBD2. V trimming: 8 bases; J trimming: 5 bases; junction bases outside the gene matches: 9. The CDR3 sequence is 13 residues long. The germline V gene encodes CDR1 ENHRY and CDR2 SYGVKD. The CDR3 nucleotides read TGTGCCATCCAATTGGGAGCGGGAAACGAGCAGTACTTC. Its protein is CAIQLGAGNEQYF.

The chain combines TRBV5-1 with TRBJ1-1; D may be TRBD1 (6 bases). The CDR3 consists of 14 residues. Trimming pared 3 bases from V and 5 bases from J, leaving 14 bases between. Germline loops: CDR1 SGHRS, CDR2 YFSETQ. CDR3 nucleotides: TGCGCCAGCAGCTCAGCAGGGGCGCGGACTGAAGCTTTCTTT. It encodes CASSSAGARTEAFF.

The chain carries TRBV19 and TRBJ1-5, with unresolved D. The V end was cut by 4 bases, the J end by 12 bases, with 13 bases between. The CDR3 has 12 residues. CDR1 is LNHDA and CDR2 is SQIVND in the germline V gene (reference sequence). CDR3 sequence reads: CASSTDTRIQHF. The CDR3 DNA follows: TGTGCCAGTAGTACCGACACGCGGATCCAGCATTTT.